This is a list of T cell receptor beta chains from one sample in a study of CD4+ T cells in melanoma. This table comes from immunoSEQ multiplex PCR, and its TCRdb copy is limited to in-frame clones, with some not included. The sample holds tens of thousands of clones; about 72% are singletons and the top ten take under 5.5%. Sequences were obtained from tumor tissue. Source of these receptors: a human donor with melanoma. CDR3s include the opening cysteine and the closing phenylalanine or tryptophan. D genes are given only for firm matches. Some rows have no size entry. The others give once, few or many, or a class for an expanded clone.

v_call	clone_size	d_call	j_call	cdr3_aa	cdr3_nt
TRBV27	.	.	TRBJ2-2	CASGQGPTLTGELFF	TGTGCCAGCGGGCAGGGGCCGACGTTGACCGGGGAGCTGTTTTTT
TRBV18	.	TRBD1	TRBJ1-4	CASSLGQGATNEKLFF	TGTGCCAGCTCATTGGGACAGGGGGCAACTAATGAAAAACTGTTTTTT
TRBV7-3	few	.	TRBJ1-6	CASSVQNSPLHF	TGTGCCAGCAGCGTCCAAAATTCACCCCTCCACTTT
TRBV28	.	.	TRBJ2-1	CASSLEGGEQFF	TGTGCCAGCAGTTTAGAAGGGGGTGAGCAGTTCTTC
TRBV19	few	.	TRBJ2-1	CASSMAGNLNEQFF	TGTGCCAGTAGTATGGCAGGGAATCTCAATGAGCAGTTCTTC
TRBV5-4	.	.	TRBJ1-2	CASSLDAGYGYTF	TGTGCCAGCAGCTTGGATGCGGGTTATGGCTACACCTTC
TRBV7-6	.	.	TRBJ2-1	CASRAPPNNEQFF	TGTGCCAGCCGGGCCCCCCCGAACAATGAGCAGTTCTTC
TRBV7-2	few	TRBD1	TRBJ1-6	CASSLERGRGSPLHF	TGTGCCAGCAGCTTAGAAAGGGGGCGGGGTTCACCCCTCCACTTT
TRBV2	.	TRBD1	TRBJ2-5	CASSPRDRAGETQYF	TGTGCCAGCAGCCCCAGGGACAGGGCAGGGGAGACCCAGTACTTC
TRBV7-9	few	.	TRBJ1-4	CASSPAGVEKLFF	TGTGCCAGCAGCCCCGCAGGGGTGGAAAAACTGTTTTTT
TRBV7-8	once	.	TRBJ1-5	CASSLTPDNSQPQHF	TGTGCCAGCAGCTTAACCCCCGACAATAGTCAGCCCCAGCATTTT
TRBV27	.	.	TRBJ1-2	CASSYRDMVGYTF	TGTGCCAGCAGTTACAGGGACATGGTCGGCTACACCTTC
TRBV6-1	few	TRBD1	TRBJ2-2	CASRQGSGELFF	TGTGCCAGCAGACAGGGGTCCGGGGAGCTGTTTTTT
TRBV29-1	.	.	TRBJ1-3	CSVVLGGNTIYF	TGCAGCGTTGTGTTGGGGGGAAACACCATATATTTT
TRBV7-9	few	.	TRBJ2-7	CASSLDKVGGGFSGYEQYF	TGTGCCAGCAGCTTAGACAAAGTGGGGGGAGGTTTCTCGGGCTACGAGCAGTACTTC
TRBV7-8	.	TRBD1	TRBJ1-2	CASSSGTAYGYTF	TGTGCCAGCAGCTCCGGGACAGCCTATGGCTACACCTTC
TRBV7-9	.	.	TRBJ2-5	CASSFPGEETQYF	TGTGCCAGCAGCTTTCCAGGGGAAGAGACCCAGTACTTC
TRBV7-8	.	.	TRBJ2-2	CASSLEGAVELFF	TGTGCCAGCAGCTTAGAAGGAGCCGTGGAGCTGTTTTTT
TRBV11-2	few	TRBD1	TRBJ1-1	CASSQGDRENTEAFF	TGTGCCAGCAGCCAGGGGGACAGGGAGAACACTGAAGCTTTCTTT
TRBV6-5	many	.	TRBJ2-7	CASSLSYRSDYEQYF	TGTGCCAGTTCTCTCTCGTACAGGTCTGACTACGAGCAGTACTTC
TRBV7-9	.	.	TRBJ2-4	CASSLATGTIAKNIQYF	TGTGCCAGCAGCTTAGCTACAGGGACCATAGCCAAAAACATTCAGTACTTC
TRBV4-1	.	.	TRBJ1-1	CASSHPRSGGMNTEAFF	TGCGCCAGCAGCCACCCCAGGTCCGGGGGGATGAACACTGAAGCTTTCTTT
TRBV5-1	many	.	TRBJ2-7	CASSLVGRGDEQYF	TGCGCCAGCAGCTTGGTTGGCAGGGGGGACGAGCAGTACTTC
TRBV5-1	.	TRBD2	TRBJ2-2	CASSLGLAGTGELFF	TGCGCCAGCAGCTTGGGACTAGCGGGGACCGGGGAGCTGTTTTTT
TRBV5-5	few	TRBD1	TRBJ2-7	CARVTAGQGGYEQYF	TGTGCCAGGGTTACGGCAGGACAGGGCGGCTACGAGCAGTACTTC
TRBV19	medium-sized	TRBD1	TRBJ1-2	CASMKRRDRGYGYTF	TGTGCCAGTATGAAGCGCAGGGACAGGGGCTATGGCTACACCTTC
TRBV28	.	.	TRBJ2-7	CASSPSSSYEQYF	TGTGCCAGCAGTCCCTCGAGCTCCTACGAGCAGTACTTC
TRBV5-6	once	.	TRBJ2-1	CASSGGPLSSYNEQFF	TGTGCCAGCAGCGGGGGGCCCCTTAGCTCCTACAATGAGCAGTTCTTC
TRBV19	.	TRBD1	TRBJ1-5	CASTSHRGPGQPQHF	TGTGCCAGTACCTCGCACAGGGGGCCAGGGCAGCCCCAGCATTTT